This T cell receptor (beta chain) was captured in a study of beta chain features in type 1 diabetes. Study outcomes and limitations: Patients with Type 1 diabetes showed moderately but significantly shorter TCRB CDR3s in all four CD4+ subsets.

Based on CD45RO/CCR7/CD25/CD127/CD95/CD27, CD4+ regulatory, stem cell-like memory, naive and central memory cells were sorted. Every bit of the isolated RNA underwent reverse transcription, so sequencing read expressed TCRB transcripts. The protocol was immunoSEQ multiplex PCR, while the TCRdb copy is restricted to in-frame clones and leaves out a portion. The repertoire holds some 350,000 clones, with roughly 13% as singletons. From germline, CDR1 is SGHVS and CDR2 FNYEAQ. This CDR3 comprises 17 residues. Deletions cut 0 bases from V and 6 bases from J, with 18 bases between. This clone was seen a few times. No antigen is known for it.

Material for sequencing was naive CD4+ T cells from blood. The J gene is TRBJ2-1, the V gene TRBV7-6, with D possibly TRBD1 on 6 matching bases. The sequence derives from a woman aged 18-29 years with type 1 diabetes. CDR3 DNA sequence: TGTGCCAGCAGCTTAGCGGACAGCCTTGGGCAGGGCAATGAGCAGTTCTTC. Its translation: CASSLADSLGQGNEQFF. Variable domain in full (rest from reference TRBV7-6 and TRBJ2-1): GAGVSQSPRYKVTKRGQDVALRCDPISGHVSLYWYRQALGQGPEFLTYFNYEAQQDKSGLPNDRFSAERPEGSISTLTIQRTEQRDSAMYRCASSLADSLGQGNEQFFGPGTRLTVL.